One sample yielded the 31 T cell receptor beta chains listed below, sequenced in a study of technical replicates of blood from a few donors. The table came from immunoSEQ multiplex PCR; TCRdb's copy has only in-frame clones and leaves some out. The table has around 60,000 clones, 80% to 95% seen once. The sample consisted of PBMCs. The receptors shown here come from a human donor in good health. Some clones in this sample may be carry-over from other donors' samples.

V and J are TRBV2 and TRBJ1-2; D call uncertain. The CDR3 is 12 amino acids. Germline V CDR1 and CDR2: SNHLY, FYNNEI. The V end was cut by 2 bases, the J end by 7 bases, with 8 bases between. DNA for the CDR3: TGTGCCAGCAGTGAAAGAGGATTTGGCTACACCTTC. This encodes CASSERGFGYTF.

The chain couples TRBV6-1 to TRBJ2-3; weak D call: TRBD1 (7 bases). V was pared by 6 bases and J by 3 bases, with 16 bases between. This CDR3 has 15 residues. Germline CDR1 reads MNHNS; CDR2 reads SASEGT. The CDR3 nucleotides are TGTGCCAGCAGGAGCTTCAGGGGGAGGACAGATACGCAGTATTTT. It yields the protein CASRSFRGRTDTQYF.

This sequence joins TRBV28 and TRBJ1-2, with unresolved D. Germline V lookup: CDR1 MDHEN, CDR2 SYDVKM. The V end was cut by 4 bases, the J end by 8 bases, with 14 bases between. This CDR3 is 13 amino acids long. The chain's CDR3 is CASSSQPPGGYTF. The CDR3 coding sequence is TGTGCCAGCAGTTCCCAGCCCCCGGGGGGCTACACCTTC.

This clone was recorded only once. The genes are TRBV7-3 and TRBJ2-2; 7 nucleotides match TRBD1. The germline V gene encodes CDR1 SGHTA and CDR2 FQGTGA. The CDR3 runs to 15 residues. V lost 4 bases to trimming and J lost 4 bases; unmatched junction nucleotides: 6. The CDR3 nucleotides are TGTGCCAGCAGCTCCAGGACAGGAAGCACCGGGGAGCTGTTTTTT. The encoded protein is CASSSRTGSTGELFF. Combining the CDR3 with reference TRBV7-3 and TRBJ2-2 gives the whole variable domain GAGVSQTPSNKVTEKGKYVELRCDPISGHTALYWYRQSLGQGPEFLIYFQGTGAADDSGLPNDRFFAVRPEGSVSTLKIQRTERGDSAVYLCASSSRTGSTGELFFGEGSRLTVL.

Remarks on this clone: Other DNA sequences from this sample encode an identical CDR3 as well. The rearrangement uses TRBV30 and TRBJ2-5; weak D call: TRBD1 (6 bases). The CDR3 length is 12 residues. V lost 0 bases and J 5 bases, leaving 7 bases between the germline ends. Germline CDR1 reads GTSNPN; CDR2 reads SVGIG (reference sequence). CDR3 coding DNA: TGTGCCTGGAGTGTACAGGGTGAGACCCAGTACTTC. Protein: CAWSVQGETQYF.

The V and J genes are TRBV15 and TRBJ2-5, with D tentatively TRBD1 (5 bases). The CDR3 is made up of 15 amino acids. V shed 0 bases and J shed 1 base, with 9 bases lying between them. Germline CDR1 and CDR2: LNHNV and YYDKDF (reference sequence). CDR3 loop: CATSRDPRAQETQYF. CDR3 bases: TGTGCCACCAGCAGAGATCCCAGGGCCCAAGAGACCCAGTACTTC.

The chain couples TRBV2 to TRBJ1-3; no clear D. V was trimmed by 4 bases and J by 0 bases, leaving 10 bases between them. The CDR3 sequence is 15 residues long. The germline CDR1 and CDR2 sequences are SNHLY and FYNNEI. CDR3: CASSGQRSSGNTIYF. The CDR3 DNA is TGTGCCAGCAGTGGCCAGCGGAGCTCTGGAAACACCATATATTTT.

Details on this clone: This CDR3 is also generated by other DNA sequences in the sample. The CDR3 DNA sequence: TGTGCCAGCAGTGAGTCAGCGGGTAGCACAGATACGCAGTATTTT. Residues: CASSESAGSTDTQYF. This rearrangement joins TRBV6-4 to TRBJ2-3; maybe TRBD2 (6 bases). Germline V lookup: CDR1 MRHNA, CDR2 SNTAGT. The V and J ends lost 3 bases and 0 bases respectively, with 10 bases between them. CDR3 length: 15 residues.

This chain joins TRBV29-1 and TRBJ2-5, with D uncertain. The CDR3 consists of 13 residues. The V and J ends lost 5 bases and 2 bases respectively, with 12 bases between them. Looked up from germline, CDR1 is SQVTM and CDR2 is ANQGSEA. The CDR3 sequence: CSVLKFRQETQYF. For the CDR3, the DNA is TGCAGCGTTTTGAAGTTCCGGCAAGAGACCCAGTACTTC.

The chain employs TRBV7-2 and TRBJ2-7; D is ambiguous. The V gene lost 3 bases and the J gene lost 2 bases, with 8 bases spanning the gap. CDR1 and CDR2 (germline): SGHTA, FQGNSA. CDR3 size: 13 residues. In nucleotides, the CDR3 is TGTGCCAGCAGCTTTTACCTAACCTACGAGCAGTACTTC. Its protein product is CASSFYLTYEQYF.

This clone was found once. The V gene is TRBV7-8, the J gene TRBJ1-6; possibly TRBD1 for D (5 bases). Trimming took 1 base from V and 5 from J, leaving 12 bases between them. The germline CDR1 and CDR2 sequences are SGHVS and FQNEAQ. This CDR3 comprises 16 residues. The CDR3: CASSLGRGGHNSPLHF. CDR3 in DNA: TGTGCCAGCAGCTTAGGCCGGGGGGGACATAATTCACCCCTCCACTTT.

This sequence joins TRBV7-2 and TRBJ1-1; TRBD1 aligns across 8 bases. The J segment lost 3 bases and the V segment lost 5 bases, leaving 8 bases of the junction unmatched. CDR1 is SGHTA and CDR2 is FQGNSA in the germline V gene. CDR3 size: 15 residues. The CDR3 DNA reads TGTGCCAGCAGCCCCTTCTCGGGACAGGACACTGAAGCTTTCTTT. It translates to CASSPFSGQDTEAFF.

The V call is TRBV5-4, the J call TRBJ1-1; tentative D call: TRBD1 (6 bases). V shed 2 bases and J shed 4 bases, with 9 bases lying between them. In germline, CDR1 is SGHNT, CDR2 YYREEE (reference sequence). This CDR3 has 13 residues. The CDR3 spells CASSLTGTTEAFF. The CDR3 DNA follows: TGTGCCAGCAGCTTAACAGGGACCACTGAAGCTTTCTTT.

The genes are TRBV7-2 and TRBJ2-1, with D tentatively TRBD2 (6 bases). The CDR3 runs 12 residues. Trimming took off 1 base at V and 13 bases at J, with 11 bases between the two ends. The germline V gene encodes CDR1 SGHTA and CDR2 FQGNSA. This CDR3 is CASSLDLAHQFF. The CDR3 DNA reads TGTGCCAGCAGCTTAGACCTAGCGCACCAGTTCTTC. The variable domain in full, with the rest retrieved from reference TRBV7-2 and TRBJ2-1, is GAGVSQSPSNKVTEKGKDVELRCDPISGHTALYWYRQSLGQGLEFLIYFQGNSAPDKSGLPSDRFSAERTGGSVSTLTIQRTQQEDSAVYLCASSLDLAHQFFGPGTRLTVL.

The chain employs TRBV11-2 and TRBJ2-2; D uncertain. Germline-derived CDR1 and CDR2 are SGHAT and FQNNGV. V was pared by 5 bases and J by 6 bases, with 10 bases between. The CDR3 runs 13 residues. The CDR3 nucleotides read TGTGCCAGCAGCCCCACGACTCCCGGGGAGCTGTTTTTT. Its translation: CASSPTTPGELFF.

The chain is built from TRBV12-5 and TRBJ1-5; TRBD1 is a possible D gene (5 bases). There are 13 residues in the CDR3. Deletions cut 5 bases from V and 4 bases from J, with 9 bases between. Germline loops: CDR1 LGHNT, CDR2 FRNRAP. The CDR3 DNA sequence: TGTGCTAGTGGTGCAACAGGAAATCAGCCCCAGCATTTT. Translation gives CASGATGNQPQHF. The full variable domain, its missing parts supplied by reference TRBV12-5 and TRBJ1-5, is DARVTQTPRHKVTEMGQEVTMRCQPILGHNTVFWYRQTMMQGLELLAYFRNRAPLDDSGMPKDRFSAEMPDATLATLKIQPSEPRDSAVYFCASGATGNQPQHFGDGTRLSIL.

The chain links TRBV4-1 to TRBJ2-7; TRBD1 might be the D (6 bases). Trimming shortened V by 0 bases and J by 5 bases, and 14 bases separated the two germline ends. The germline gives CDR1 MGHRA, CDR2 YSYEKL. The CDR3 is 15 residues long. In nucleotides, the CDR3 is TGCGCCAGCAGCCAAGAGCATACAGGGCACAACGAGCAGTACTTC. Translation: CASSQEHTGHNEQYF.

This CDR3 reads CAISVGELTNYGYTF. The CDR3 bases are TGTGCCATCAGTGTGGGCGAGCTGACTAACTATGGCTACACCTTC. The gene calls are TRBV10-3 and TRBJ1-2, with D unresolved. V gave up 4 bases and J gave up 0 bases, with 12 bases separating them. CDR1 ENHRY and CDR2 SYGVKD come from the germline V gene. The CDR3 runs 15 residues.

The chain joins TRBV6-5 to TRBJ2-7; D perhaps matches TRBD1 (5 bases). Germline CDR1 reads MNHEY; CDR2 reads SVGAGI. This CDR3 is 15 amino acids long. Trimming removed 6 bases at V and 3 bases at J, with 18 bases between. In DNA, the CDR3 is TGTGCCAGCAGGCCGACAGCGATATTCTTCTACGAGCAGTACTTC. Protein sequence: CASRPTAIFFYEQYF.

The rearrangement links TRBV6-1 to TRBJ1-3, with D uncertain. The CDR3 runs 14 residues. The V end was cut by 7 bases, the J end by 2 bases, with 12 bases between. The V gene's germline CDR1 is MNHNS and CDR2 SASEGT. The CDR3 DNA is TGTGCCAGCATAACAGAGTTAGCTGGAAACACCATATATTTT. Protein sequence: CASITELAGNTIYF.

The CDR3 reads CASSWGTSDNEQFF. In nucleotides, the CDR3 is TGTGCCAGCAGCTGGGGGACTAGCGACAATGAGCAGTTCTTC. The chain has TRBV7-3 and TRBJ2-1; 10 bases fit TRBD2. V was clipped by 4 bases and J by 5 bases; unmatched bases: 2. The CDR3 contains 14 residues. Germline CDR1 reads SGHTA; CDR2 reads FQGTGA.

The chain carries TRBV18 and TRBJ2-7, with TRBD2 matching over 11 bases. Germline V gene data show CDR1 as KGHSH and CDR2 as LQKENI. V trimming: 6 bases; J trimming: 7 bases; junction bases outside the gene matches: 11. This CDR3 has 15 residues. Here the CDR3 DNA reads TGTGCCAGCTCGTATAGCGGGAGGGCCTTGGGGGAGCAGTACTTC. As protein: CASSYSGRALGEQYF.

This clone was detected once. CDR3 residues: CASSRDRDQPQHF. DNA for the CDR3: TGTGCCAGCTCCAGGGACAGGGACCAGCCCCAGCATTTT. The chain has TRBV18 and TRBJ1-5; 9 bases fit TRBD1. V lost 6 bases and J lost 7; bases outside the gene matches: 4. Germline lookup yields CDR1 KGHSH and CDR2 LQKENI. This CDR3 region has 13 residues.

V is TRBV30 and J is TRBJ1-5; TRBD1 is a possible D gene (5 bases). This CDR3 spans 14 amino acids. Germline V gives CDR1 GTSNPN, CDR2 SVGIG (reference sequence). The germline V and J ends were trimmed by 3 bases and 6 bases, with 15 bases remaining between them. This chain's CDR3 is CAWRPQARSQPQHF. DNA of the CDR3: TGTGCCTGGAGACCACAGGCGAGGAGTCAGCCCCAGCATTTT.

The V and J genes are TRBV2 and TRBJ2-7; D is undetermined. CDR1 is SNHLY, CDR2 FYNNEI, per germline. The CDR3 consists of 10 residues. Trimming stripped 8 bases from V and 7 bases from J, with 9 bases between. The CDR3 spells CASALGEQYF. The CDR3 DNA is TGTGCCAGCGCCCTCGGGGAGCAGTACTTC.

This chain joins TRBV10-3 and TRBJ2-5, with a weak D call TRBD2 (5 bases). V was pared by 10 bases and J by 3 bases, with 12 bases between. The CDR3 sequence is 12 residues long. The germline gives CDR1 ENHRY, CDR2 SYGVKD. CDR3 in amino acids: CATRTREETQYF. The CDR3 DNA is TGTGCCACCAGGACTCGCGAAGAGACCCAGTACTTC.

J is TRBJ1-2 and V is TRBV13; maybe TRBD1 (5 bases). This CDR3 has 13 residues. Trimming shortened V by 5 bases and J by 4 bases, and 11 bases separated the two germline ends. Germline V gene lookup returns CDR1 PRHDT and CDR2 FYEKMQ (reference sequence). CDR3 sequence (DNA): TGTGCCAGCAGCATTCGACAGACCTATGGCTACACCTTC. It translates to CASSIRQTYGYTF.

The genes are TRBV6-1 and TRBJ1-1; no reliable D call. With 7 bases removed from V and 0 bases from J, the gap between germline ends came to 9 bases. The CDR3 runs to 13 residues. The germline V gene has CDR1 MNHNS and CDR2 SASEGT. The CDR3 is CASTMAMNTEAFF. The CDR3 DNA is TGTGCCAGCACGATGGCCATGAACACTGAAGCTTTCTTT.

This chain uses TRBV6-6 with TRBJ1-2; D not resolved. This CDR3 is built from 15 residues. V was cut by 0 bases and J by 8 bases, with 16 bases left in between. Germline CDR1 and CDR2: MNHNY and SVGAGI (reference sequence). The chain's CDR3 is CASSYSGLLLQGYTF. The CDR3, as DNA: TGTGCCAGCAGTTACTCGGGCCTCCTTTTGCAGGGCTACACCTTC.

This clone was picked up one time. Sequence at one end of the junction differs from germline and may be a read error. V is TRBV28 and J is TRBJ2-5; D is unresolved. The CDR3 loop spans 10 amino acids. Germline V gene sequence: CDR1 MDHEN, CDR2 SYDVKM. CDR3 DNA sequence: TGTGCCAGCAGTTCTTTAGAACCCGACTTC. This sequence encodes CASSSLEPDF.

The chain is built from TRBV4-3 and TRBJ2-1; 8 nucleotides agree with TRBD2. The J segment lost 3 bases and the V segment lost 5 bases, leaving 3 bases of the junction unmatched. Germline V gives CDR1 LGHNA, CDR2 YSLEER. This CDR3 has 14 residues. CDR3 bases: TGCGCCAGCAGCTCGGGACTAGGCTACAATGAGCAGTTCTTC. Translated: CASSSGLGYNEQFF.